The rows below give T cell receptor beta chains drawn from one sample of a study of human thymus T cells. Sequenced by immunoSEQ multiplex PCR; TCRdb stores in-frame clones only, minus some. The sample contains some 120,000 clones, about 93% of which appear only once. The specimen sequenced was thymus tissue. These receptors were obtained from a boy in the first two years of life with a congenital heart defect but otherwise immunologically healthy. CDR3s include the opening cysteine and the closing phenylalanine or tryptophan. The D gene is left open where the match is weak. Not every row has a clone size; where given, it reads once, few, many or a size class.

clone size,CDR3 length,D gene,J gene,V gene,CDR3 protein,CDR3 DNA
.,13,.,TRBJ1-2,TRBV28,CASSFAKLYGYTF,TGTGCCAGCAGTTTCGCGAAGCTTTATGGCTACACCTTC
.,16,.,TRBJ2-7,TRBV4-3,CASSQDSGSLSYEQYF,TGCGCCAGCAGCCAAGATTCAGGATCTCTCTCCTACGAGCAGTACTTC
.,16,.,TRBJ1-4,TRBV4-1,CASSRNLDLDGEKLFF,TGCGCCAGCAGCCGGAACCTTGACCTAGACGGTGAAAAACTGTTTTTT
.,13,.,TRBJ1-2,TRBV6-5,CASYTGTNYGYTF,TGTGCCAGTTATACCGGGACAAACTATGGCTACACCTTC
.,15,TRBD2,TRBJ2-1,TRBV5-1,CASSPASGENNEQFF,TGCGCCAGCAGCCCCGCTAGCGGGGAAAACAATGAGCAGTTCTTC
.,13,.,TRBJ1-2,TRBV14,CASSQPANYGYTF,TGTGCCAGCAGCCAGCCGGCGAACTATGGCTACACCTTC
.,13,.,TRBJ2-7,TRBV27,CASSFFDRYEQYF,TGTGCCAGCAGTTTTTTCGACCGGTACGAGCAGTACTTC
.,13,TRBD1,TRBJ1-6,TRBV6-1,CAPWTGDNSPLHF,TGTGCCCCTTGGACAGGGGATAATTCACCCCTCCACTTT
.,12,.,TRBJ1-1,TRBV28,CASRPTAIEAFF,TGTGCCAGCAGGCCTACAGCTATTGAGGCTTTCTTT
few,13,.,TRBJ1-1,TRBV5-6,CASSLVRNTEAFF,TGTGCCAGCAGCTTGGTCCGGAACACTGAAGCTTTCTTT
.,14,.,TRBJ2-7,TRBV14,CASSQGERPYEQYF,TGTGCCAGCAGCCAAGGGGAGCGGCCCTACGAGCAGTACTTC
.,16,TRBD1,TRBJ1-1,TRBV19,CASRRSTRDSGAEAFF,TGTGCCAGTAGAAGATCAACCCGGGACAGTGGAGCTGAAGCTTTCTTT
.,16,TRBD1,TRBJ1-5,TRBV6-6,CASNPRDRDSNQPQHF,TGTGCCAGTAATCCCCGCGACAGGGATAGCAATCAGCCCCAGCATTTT
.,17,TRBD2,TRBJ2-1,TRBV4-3,CASSQDLLAGGPNEQFF,TGCGCCAGCAGCCAAGACTTACTAGCGGGGGGGCCTAATGAGCAGTTCTTC
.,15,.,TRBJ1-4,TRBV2,CASSPYRATNEKLFF,TGTGCCAGCAGTCCTTACAGGGCAACTAATGAAAAACTGTTTTTT
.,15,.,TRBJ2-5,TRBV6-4,CASSDPPGGDETQYF,TGTGCCAGCAGTGACCCCCCCGGGGGCGATGAGACCCAGTACTTC
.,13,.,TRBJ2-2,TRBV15,CATSRGDSGELFF,TGTGCCACCAGCAGAGGGGACTCCGGGGAGCTGTTTTTT
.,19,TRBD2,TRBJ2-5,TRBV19,CASSSETGTSGGSEETQYF,TGTGCCAGTAGTTCCGAAACCGGGACTAGCGGGGGGTCCGAAGAGACCCAGTACTTC
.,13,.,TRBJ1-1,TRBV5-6,CATSGGRGTEAFF,TGTGCCACCTCCGGGGGTCGGGGGACTGAAGCTTTCTTT
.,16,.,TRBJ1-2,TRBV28,CASGTREFGGKYGYTF,TGTGCCAGCGGTACCCGGGAGTTCGGGGGGAAGTATGGCTACACCTTC
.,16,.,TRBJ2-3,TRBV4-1,CASSPGLLTVRDTQYF,TGCGCCAGCAGCCCAGGTCTCCTGACGGTTCGGGATACGCAGTATTTT
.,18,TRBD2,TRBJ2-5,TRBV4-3,CASSQGPPTLAAQETQYF,TGCGCCAGCAGCCAAGGCCCCCCCACTCTAGCGGCCCAAGAGACCCAGTACTTC
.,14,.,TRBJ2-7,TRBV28,CASSFPGAGNEQYF,TGTGCCAGCAGTTTCCCGGGAGCGGGCAACGAGCAGTACTTC
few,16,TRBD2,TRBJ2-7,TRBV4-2,CASSQEVRAGGYEQYF,TGTGCCAGCAGCCAAGAGGTTAGAGCGGGGGGATACGAGCAGTACTTC
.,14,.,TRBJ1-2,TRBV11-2,CASRFSGSNYGYTF,TGTGCCAGCAGATTCTCAGGGTCTAACTATGGCTACACCTTC
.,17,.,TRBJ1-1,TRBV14,CASSQESQAHLNTEAFF,TGTGCCAGCAGCCAAGAGTCTCAGGCCCACCTGAACACTGAAGCTTTCTTT
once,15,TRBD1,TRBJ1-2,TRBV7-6,CASSERTGENYGYTF,TGTGCCAGCAGCGAACGGACAGGGGAGAACTATGGCTACACCTTC
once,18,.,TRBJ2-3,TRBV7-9,CASSQRGFLRPVLDTQYF,TGTGCCAGCAGCCAAAGAGGGTTTTTACGCCCGGTTTTGGATACGCAGTATTTT
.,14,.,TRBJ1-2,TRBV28,CASSLYTDHYGYTF,TGTGCCAGCAGTTTATATACCGACCACTATGGCTACACCTTC
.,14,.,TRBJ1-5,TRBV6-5,CATHGGEGNQPQHF,TGTGCCACCCACGGGGGGGAGGGCAATCAGCCCCAGCATTTT
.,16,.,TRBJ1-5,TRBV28,CASSARGVYSNQPQHF,TGTGCCAGCAGTGCCCGTGGGGTTTATAGCAATCAGCCCCAGCATTTT
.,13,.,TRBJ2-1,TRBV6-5,CASRRGGYNEQFF,TGTGCCAGCAGACGAGGGGGCTACAATGAGCAGTTCTTC
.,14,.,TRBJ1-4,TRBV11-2,CASRVNRANEKLFF,TGTGCCAGCAGAGTGAACAGGGCTAATGAAAAACTGTTTTTT
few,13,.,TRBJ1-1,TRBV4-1,CASSLKVNTEAFF,TGCGCCAGCAGCCTCAAGGTGAACACTGAAGCTTTCTTT
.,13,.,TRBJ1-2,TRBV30,CAWSWRRFDGYTF,TGTGCCTGGAGTTGGAGGAGGTTCGATGGCTACACCTTC
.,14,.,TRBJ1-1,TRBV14,CASSQVPTGTEAFF,TGTGCCAGCAGCCAAGTCCCCACGGGCACTGAAGCTTTCTTT
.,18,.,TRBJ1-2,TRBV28,CASSYLRADRGSNYGYTF,TGTGCCAGCAGCTACCTGAGGGCAGACAGAGGGAGTAACTATGGCTACACCTTC
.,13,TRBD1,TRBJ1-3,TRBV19,CASSDRDGNTIYF,TGTGCCAGTAGCGACAGGGATGGAAACACCATATATTTT
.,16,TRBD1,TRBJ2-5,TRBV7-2,CASSPDYRGLQETQYF,TGTGCCAGCAGCCCAGATTACAGGGGCTTACAAGAGACCCAGTACTTC
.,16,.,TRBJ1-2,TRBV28,CATGRGVRRANYGYTF,TGTGCCACTGGGAGGGGGGTTCGGCGAGCTAACTATGGCTACACCTTC
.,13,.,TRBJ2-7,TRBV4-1,CASSRGDSYEQYF,TGCGCCAGCAGCCGGGGGGACTCCTACGAGCAGTACTTC
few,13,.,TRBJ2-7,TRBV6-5,CASRRDRQREQYF,TGTGCCAGCAGACGGGATCGACAGCGGGAGCAGTACTTC
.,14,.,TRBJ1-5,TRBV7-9,CASSEDGSNQPQHF,TGTGCCAGCAGCGAGGACGGTAGCAATCAGCCCCAGCATTTT
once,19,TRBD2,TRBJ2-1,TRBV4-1,CASRIVTSGGARSYNEQFF,TGCGCCAGCAGAATTGTAACTAGCGGGGGGGCCCGCTCCTACAATGAGCAGTTCTTC
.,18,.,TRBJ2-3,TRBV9,CASSVEPGDTYPPDTQYF,TGTGCCAGCAGCGTAGAGCCGGGGGACACTTACCCCCCAGATACGCAGTATTTT
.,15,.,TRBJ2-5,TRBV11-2,CASSLGGRGEETQYF,TGTGCCAGCAGCTTAGGGGGGCGGGGAGAGGAGACCCAGTACTTC
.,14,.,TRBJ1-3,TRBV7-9,CASSLGGYRNTIYF,TGTGCCAGCAGCTTAGGGGGATACCGAAACACCATATATTTT
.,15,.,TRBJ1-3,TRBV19,CASSIGHRSGNTIYF,TGTGCCAGTAGTATTGGCCACCGCTCTGGAAACACCATATATTTT
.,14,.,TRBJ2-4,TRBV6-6,CASSSGTYKNIQYF,TGTGCCAGCAGTTCCGGCACCTACAAAAACATTCAGTACTTC
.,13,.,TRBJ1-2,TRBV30,CAWSKRVTYGYTF,TGTGCCTGGAGCAAGAGGGTAACCTATGGCTACACCTTC
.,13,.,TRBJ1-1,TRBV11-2,CAIAGRWNTEAFF,TGTGCCATCGCGGGGCGGTGGAACACTGAAGCTTTCTTT
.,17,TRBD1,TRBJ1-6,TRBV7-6,CASSLRSGGARWPPLHF,TGTGCCAGCAGCTTAAGGTCAGGGGGCGCGAGATGGCCACCCCTCCACTTT
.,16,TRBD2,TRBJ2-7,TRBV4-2,CASSQDKARGVHEQYF,TGTGCCAGCAGCCAAGATAAGGCGCGGGGGGTCCACGAGCAGTACTTC
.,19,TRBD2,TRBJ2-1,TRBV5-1,CASSPGLAGGLSSYNEQFF,TGCGCCAGCAGCCCCGGACTAGCGGGGGGCCTCAGCTCCTACAATGAGCAGTTCTTC
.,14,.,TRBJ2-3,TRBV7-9,CASSLKGLRDTQYF,TGTGCCAGCAGCTTAAAGGGGCTCAGGGATACGCAGTATTTT
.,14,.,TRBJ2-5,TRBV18,CASSPNGGQETQYF,TGTGCCAGCTCACCAAATGGTGGCCAAGAGACCCAGTACTTC
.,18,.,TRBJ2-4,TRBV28,CASRVATGRGPDKNIQYF,TGTGCCAGCAGGGTCGCCACAGGGAGAGGGCCAGACAAAAACATTCAGTACTTC